This TCR beta chain was captured in a study of patients and donors after allogeneic stem cell transplantation. J was trimmed by 2 bases and V by 7 bases; bases with no gene match: 11. Germline V gene data show CDR1 as MNHEY and CDR2 as SMNVEV (reference sequence). There are 16 residues in the CDR3. TCRdb analysed the RT-PCR reads with MiXCR anew, one entry per CDR3 protein. This table has roughly 940,000 distinct CDR3 sequences, 15% to 20% appearing once. The chain employs TRBV27 and TRBJ1-5; 7 bases map to TRBD1. The receptor was isolated from a human donor who was either an allogeneic HSCT recipient or a stem cell or donor lymphocyte infusion donor (not recorded which). It is not recorded whose cells these are; they may come from a transplant donor. The sample taken for sequencing was blood, either unsorted or a sorted T cell fraction (not recorded which). The CDR3 nucleotides are TGTGCCAGCAAAAACCTGCGGCAGGGGGGCAATCAGCCCCAGCATTTT. Amino acid sequence: CASKNLRQGGNQPQHF.